A few counts support the clone carrying this T cell receptor beta chain. The method was immunoSEQ multiplex PCR; TCRdb's version includes in-frame clones alone and lacks a portion of them. The table lists fewer than 100,000 clones, approximately 91% of them singletons. This specimen belongs to a study of T cell responses to AZD1222 COVID-19 vaccine. Trimming pared 9 bases from V and 0 bases from J, leaving 12 bases between. CDR1 is LNHDA, CDR2 SQIVND, per germline (reference sequence). The CDR3 totals 14 residues. The J gene is TRBJ1-3, the V gene TRBV19; D is unclear. The specimen was peripheral blood, collected on day 0 of AZD1222 vaccination. The origin of this receptor is an adult in good health. The CDR3 DNA reads TGTGCCAGCGCGAGAGCCTACTCTGGAAACACCATATATTTT. This sequence encodes CASARAYSGNTIYF.